Listed below are T cell receptor beta chains from one sample, sequenced in a study of T cell responses to AZD1222 COVID-19 vaccine. Sequencing was performed with immunoSEQ multiplex PCR; in TCRdb, only in-frame clones are kept and a portion is missing. The table lists tens of thousands of clones, 80% to 90% of them singletons. This specimen was peripheral blood, taken 28 days after the second AZD1222 dose. The receptors shown here come from an adult who received the AZD1222 COVID-19 vaccine. CDR3s include the opening cysteine and the closing phenylalanine or tryptophan. A D gene is named only where the DNA matches it firmly. A clone size is listed for some rows: how often the clone was seen (once, few, many), or a class if it is expanded.

-,16,TRBD1,TRBV5-1,TRBJ2-1,TGCGCCAGCAGCTTTGAAGGGCAGGGGGCCTACAATGAGCAGTTCTTC,CASSFEGQGAYNEQFF
-,13,-,TRBV7-9,TRBJ1-3,TGTGCCAGACAGCGGGACGCGGGAAACACCATATATTTT,CARQRDAGNTIYF
-,13,-,TRBV12-3/TRBV12-4,TRBJ1-2,TGTGCCAGCAGTCCGACCCCGAGGTATGGCTACACCTTC,CASSPTPRYGYTF
-,13,TRBD1,TRBV6-6,TRBJ2-2,TGTGCCAGCAGGGACAGGGTGGCCGGGGAGCTGTTTTTT,CASRDRVAGELFF
once,14,TRBD2,TRBV11-3,TRBJ2-2,TGTGCCAGCAGTTCTAGCGGGAACACCGGGGAGCTGTTTTTT,CASSSSGNTGELFF
-,12,-,TRBV18,TRBJ2-1,TGTGCCAGCTCACCATATACGAATGAGCAGTTCTTC,CASSPYTNEQFF
-,12,TRBD1,TRBV6-2/TRBV6-3,TRBJ1-2,TGTGCCAGCAGTCAGGGGGCGAATGGCTACACCTTC,CASSQGANGYTF
once,14,-,TRBV21-1,TRBJ2-3,TGTGCCAGCAGCAAAGAACGCGACACGGATACGCAGTATTTT,CASSKERDTDTQYF
-,13,-,TRBV7-2,TRBJ1-1,TGTGCCAGCAGCTTCACAGGGCCCGCTGAAGCTTTCTTT,CASSFTGPAEAFF
-,15,-,TRBV7-8,TRBJ1-5,TGTGCCAGCTCCCGCGGTTCGGATAGCAATCAGCCCCAGCATTTT,CASSRGSDSNQPQHF
-,16,-,TRBV6-1,TRBJ1-4,TGTGCCAGCAGTGGACTGGAGCAGGTCCCTAATGAAAAACTGTTTTTT,CASSGLEQVPNEKLFF
-,14,-,TRBV3-1/TRBV3-2,TRBJ2-5,TGTGCCAGCAGCCACCTGGGCGGGCAAGAGACCCAGTACTTC,CASSHLGGQETQYF
-,17,TRBD1,TRBV15,TRBJ1-1,TGTGCCACCAGCAGACCTATTTCCGACAGGGCGGCCACTGAAGCTTTCTTT,CATSRPISDRAATEAFF
-,12,-,TRBV9,TRBJ2-3,TGTGCCAGCAGCGTATCCACAGATACGCAGTATTTT,CASSVSTDTQYF
-,13,-,TRBV10-3,TRBJ1-5,TGTGCCATCAGTTACAGGAACAATCAGCCCCAGCATTTT,CAISYRNNQPQHF
-,15,-,TRBV19,TRBJ1-4,TGTGCCAGTAGTCCGCTAGCGCAGCTTAATGAAAAACTGTTTTTT,CASSPLAQLNEKLFF
-,17,TRBD1,TRBV5-1,TRBJ1-6,TGCGCCAGCAGCTTAACCGGGACAGGGGGCCCTTATTCACCCCTCCACTTT,CASSLTGTGGPYSPLHF
-,15,TRBD2,TRBV5-1,TRBJ2-7,TGCGCCAGCAGCACACCTAGCGGGGGCTCCTACGAGCAGTACTTC,CASSTPSGGSYEQYF
few,14,-,TRBV7-9,TRBJ1-1,TGTGCCAGCAGCTTAGCCCGGGGGCCCACTGAAGCTTTCTTT,CASSLARGPTEAFF
-,14,-,TRBV18,TRBJ2-2,TGTGCCAGCTCACTGGCCAGGGAGGCCGGGGAGCTGTTTTTT,CASSLAREAGELFF
-,11,-,TRBV3-1/TRBV3-2,TRBJ2-1,TGTGCCAGCAGCCAAGTTTATGAGCAGTTCTTC,CASSQVYEQFF
-,17,TRBD1,TRBV19,TRBJ1-6,TGTGCCAGTAGTATAGTAGCAGGGGGCGCGAATAATTCACCCCTCCACTTT,CASSIVAGGANNSPLHF
-,12,-,TRBV7-6,TRBJ2-7,TGTGCCAGCAGCTCCCGTTCGGGCGAGCAGTACTTC,CASSSRSGEQYF
-,16,-,TRBV21-1,TRBJ1-6,TGTGCCAGCAGCATAGGTCGGTCAGCACTCAATTCACCCCTCCACTTT,CASSIGRSALNSPLHF
-,14,-,TRBV28,TRBJ2-4,TGTGCCAGCAGTCTTACCAGGGAACAAAACATTCAGTACTTC,CASSLTREQNIQYF
-,13,TRBD1,TRBV6-4,TRBJ1-1,TGTGCCAGCAGTGTCGACAGGGGCACTGAAGCTTTCTTT,CASSVDRGTEAFF